One sample yielded the 27 T cell receptor beta chains listed below, sequenced in a study of vaccination effects on CD4 cells after COVID-19. Antigen-specific CD4+ T cells were expanded (with viral peptide pools) by the ViraFEST assay ahead of sequencing. A 10-day culture period preceded the isolation of CD4+ T cells. Vaccine administered to participants consisted of two doses of either BNT162b2 or mRNA-1273. These receptors lack a known antigen. TCRdb's copy holds only in-frame clones and misses some; the assay was immunoSEQ multiplex PCR. The repertoire includes more than 60,000 clones, about 67% of them detected once, and around 1.5% sits in the top ten. Material: CD4+ T cells from PBMCs cultured with HCoV-229E spike peptides, obtained after COVID-19 vaccination. Receptors originate from a human donor who received a COVID-19 vaccine.

V gene TRBV5-1 combines with J gene TRBJ2-5; 9 bases are a match to TRBD2. Germline V gene data show CDR1 as SGHRS and CDR2 as YFSETQ. The CDR3 is 14 residues long. The junction had 1 base not matched to a gene; V was cut back by 0 bases and J by 4 bases. CDR3 protein: CASSLVSGGETQYF. CDR3 nucleotides: TGCGCCAGCAGCTTGGTTAGCGGGGGAGAGACCCAGTACTTC.

This clone was detected only once. The CDR3 DNA sequence: TGTGCCAGCAGTGAGATAGGAAGGGTGGCGATGGGGGAGCTGTTTTTT. Translating gives CASSEIGRVAMGELFF. The chain couples TRBV6-1 to TRBJ2-2; no reliable D call. From germline, CDR1 is MNHNS and CDR2 SASEGT. There are 16 residues in the CDR3. Trimming stripped 3 bases from V and 8 bases from J, with 19 bases between.

Here the CDR3 reads CASSFGYSPAFF. Here the CDR3 DNA reads TGTGCCAGCAGTTTTGGCTACTCGCCAGCTTTCTTT. V is TRBV12-3 or TRBV12-4 and J is TRBJ1-1; D remains unclear. The CDR3 runs 12 residues. Trimming stripped 3 bases from V and 10 bases from J, with 12 bases between.

The CDR3 nucleotides read TGTGCCACCAGTGATTCACAGGGATCTACAGGATCTAACTATGGCTACACCTTC. This gives the protein CATSDSQGSTGSNYGYTF. This chain connects TRBV24-1 to TRBJ1-2, with D possibly TRBD1 on 6 matching bases. The CDR3 totals 18 residues. V gave up 2 bases and J gave up 0 bases, with 18 bases separating them. Germline lookup yields CDR1 KGHDR and CDR2 SFDVKD.

The chain recombines TRBV15 with TRBJ1-4; D unclear. Trimming took 3 bases from V and 5 from J, leaving 7 bases between them. CDR3 length: 13 amino acids. CDR1 LNHNV and CDR2 YYDKDF come from the germline V gene (reference sequence). DNA for the CDR3: TGTGCCACCAGCAGGGACGTCAATGAAAAACTGTTTTTT. The encoded protein is CATSRDVNEKLFF.

This clone has more than one count but fewer than ten. This chain connects TRBV27 to TRBJ1-5, with D maybe TRBD1 (5 bases). V dropped 2 bases and J dropped 6 bases, with 11 bases sitting between them. Germline lookup yields CDR1 MNHEY and CDR2 SMNVEV (reference sequence). CDR3 size: 14 residues. CDR3 loop: CASSLVAGSQPQHF. The CDR3 DNA sequence: TGTGCCAGCAGTTTAGTTGCAGGGAGTCAGCCCCAGCATTTT.

DNA for the CDR3: TGTGCCAGCAGCACCGACAGTACTAACTATGGCTACACCTTC. Amino acids: CASSTDSTNYGYTF. The V and J genes are TRBV11-2 and TRBJ1-2; TRBD1 is a possible D gene (5 bases). V was shortened by 5 bases and J by 0 bases, with 10 bases between the two germline ends. The germline CDR1 and CDR2 sequences are SGHAT and FQNNGV. The CDR3 loop spans 14 amino acids.

Only a few counts were recorded for this clone. V gene TRBV18 combines with J gene TRBJ1-5; D gene unclear. Trimming pared 4 bases from V and 3 bases from J, leaving 7 bases between. The CDR3 is 13 residues long. CDR1 KGHSH and CDR2 LQKENI come from the germline V gene. CDR3 bases: TGTGCCAGCTCACAGGGCCTCAATCAGCCCCAGCATTTT. Its translation: CASSQGLNQPQHF.

This sequence joins TRBV30 and TRBJ1-2, with D tentatively TRBD1 (6 bases). CDR3 length equals 14 residues. Germline V gene sequence: CDR1 GTSNPN, CDR2 SVGIG (reference sequence). V was cut by 0 bases and J by 8 bases, with 16 bases left in between. The CDR3: CAWSVVQGMRGYTF. In nucleotides, the CDR3 is TGTGCCTGGAGTGTAGTGCAGGGGATGAGGGGCTACACCTTC.

The CDR3 sequence: CASSLVGKAFF. CDR3 nucleotide sequence: TGTGCCAGCAGCTTAGTGGGGAAAGCTTTCTTT. J is TRBJ1-1 and V is TRBV11-2, with D unclear. V lost 1 base and J lost 9, with 6 bases in between. The CDR3 totals 11 residues. CDR1 SGHAT and CDR2 FQNNGV come from the germline V gene.

J is TRBJ1-1 and V is TRBV7-9, with TRBD1 identical over 8 bases. Germline V gene data show CDR1 as SEHNR and CDR2 as FQNEAQ (reference sequence). The CDR3 spans 15 residues. V lost 5 bases, J lost 3 bases, and 8 bases stayed unmatched. CDR3 in amino acids: CASSTQGARYTEAFF. CDR3 coding DNA: TGTGCCAGCAGCACCCAGGGGGCGCGGTACACTGAAGCTTTCTTT.

V gene TRBV24-1 combines with J gene TRBJ1-5; 7 bases agree with TRBD1. The V gene end was trimmed by 2 bases and the J gene end by 6 bases; junction bases not matched to a gene: 6. Germline V gene sequence: CDR1 KGHDR, CDR2 SFDVKD. There are 15 residues in the CDR3. The CDR3 is CATSDSRQGSQPQHF. The CDR3 nucleotides are TGTGCCACCAGTGATTCGAGACAGGGCAGTCAGCCCCAGCATTTT.

The chain links TRBV3-1 (or the pseudogene TRBV3-2) to TRBJ1-4, with D perhaps matching TRBD1 (6 bases). The CDR3 is 14 residues long. Germline V gene sequence: CDR1 LGHDT, CDR2 YNNKEL (reference sequence). Deletions cut 5 bases from V and 7 bases from J, with 14 bases between. As DNA, the CDR3 is TGTGCCAGCAGCGCAGGGGCTGAGGTTGAAAAACTGTTTTTT. Residues: CASSAGAEVEKLFF.

The chain is built from TRBV2 and TRBJ2-1; D might be TRBD2 (6 bases). Germline V gene data show CDR1 as SNHLY and CDR2 as FYNNEI. The CDR3 contains 16 residues. Trimming removed 2 bases from V and 9 bases from J, with 20 bases in between. The DNA for the CDR3 is TGTGCCAGCAGTGAATTAGGGAGGTCTCGTGGTTCTGAGCAGTTCTTC. Its translation is CASSELGRSRGSEQFF.

The chain uses TRBV10-3 and TRBJ2-1; D not resolved. CDR1 is ENHRY, CDR2 SYGVKD, per germline. Deletions cut 0 bases from V and 6 bases from J, with 3 bases between. This CDR3 has 12 residues. CDR3 sequence: CAISESRNEQFF. DNA for the CDR3: TGTGCCATCAGTGAGTCGCGCAATGAGCAGTTCTTC.

This clone was seen a single time. The chain links TRBV5-1 to TRBJ1-6, with TRBD1 as a possible D gene (5 bases). Germline values: CDR1 SGHRS, CDR2 YFSETQ. The CDR3 has 15 amino acids. V was shortened by 4 bases and J by 0 bases, with 8 bases between the two germline ends. CDR3 in DNA: TGCGCCAGCAGCCCCGACAGCTCCTATAATTCACCCCTCCACTTT. Translation gives CASSPDSSYNSPLHF.

The chain couples TRBV7-8 to TRBJ2-7; TRBD1 matches at 7 bases. V lost 3 bases, J lost 3 bases, and 8 bases stayed unmatched. CDR1 and CDR2 (germline): SGHVS, FQNEAQ. The CDR3 is 15 residues long. The CDR3 DNA sequence: TGTGCCAGCAGCTTGTTACCCGGGACAGTCTACGAGCAGTACGTC. The encoded protein is CASSLLPGTVYEQYV.

The chain combines TRBV24-1 with TRBJ2-1; 9 bases map to TRBD1. CDR3 length equals 16 residues. Germline V CDR1 and CDR2: KGHDR, SFDVKD. V was clipped by 4 bases and J by 4 bases; unmatched bases: 7. The CDR3 DNA is TGTGCCACCAGTGACTCGACAGGGGGAGGATACAATGAGCAGTTCTTC. This encodes CATSDSTGGGYNEQFF.

The rearrangement links TRBV6-6 to TRBJ2-2, with D perhaps matching TRBD1 (7 bases). Germline CDR1 MNHNY, CDR2 SVGAGI (reference sequence). The CDR3 loop spans 14 amino acids. Trimming stripped 2 bases from V and 7 bases from J, with 11 bases between. CDR3 coding DNA: TGTGCCAGCAGTTACAACAGGGGAGGCGGGGAGCTGTTTTTT. Translated: CASSYNRGGGELFF.

V gene TRBV11-2 combines with J gene TRBJ2-2, with 9 bases matching TRBD2. Germline-derived CDR1 and CDR2 are SGHAT and FQNNGV. V lost 8 bases and J lost 6; bases outside the gene matches: 7. This CDR3 comprises 14 residues. CDR3 residues: CASSGTSGPGELFF. The CDR3 nucleotides read TGTGCCAGCTCGGGAACTAGCGGGCCCGGGGAGCTGTTTTTT.

The chain is built from TRBV11-2 and TRBJ1-1; unclear D gene. Germline V gives CDR1 SGHAT, CDR2 FQNNGV. The V gene lost 2 bases and the J gene lost 0 bases, with 16 bases spanning the gap. This CDR3 has 17 residues. The CDR3 here is CASSLRSPANMNTEAFF. The DNA of the CDR3 is TGTGCCAGCAGCTTACGTTCGCCAGCCAACATGAACACTGAAGCTTTCTTT.

This chain uses TRBV5-1 with TRBJ2-5; D is perhaps TRBD1 (5 bases). Trimming pared 4 bases from V and 7 bases from J, leaving 17 bases between. Germline CDR1 SGHRS, CDR2 YFSETQ. The CDR3 is 14 amino acids. CDR3 residues: CASSPSRVKGTQYF. CDR3 coding DNA: TGCGCCAGCAGCCCCTCCAGGGTGAAGGGGACCCAGTACTTC. The whole variable domain, filled in from reference TRBV5-1 and TRBJ2-5, reads KAGVTQTPRYLIKTRGQQVTLSCSPISGHRSVSWYQQTPGQGLQFLFEYFSETQRNKGNFPGRFSGRQFSNSRSEMNVSTLELGDSALYLCASSPSRVKGTQYFGPGTRLLVL.

This chain joins TRBV6-5 and TRBJ2-3; D is uncertain. V gave up 10 bases and J gave up 6 bases, with 20 bases separating them. CDR3 size: 14 residues. Germline lookup yields CDR1 MNHEY and CDR2 SVGAGI. The chain's CDR3 is CAIISDGAIDTQYF. The CDR3, as DNA: TGTGCCATCATAAGCGACGGAGCGATCGATACGCAGTATTTT.

V is TRBV10-2 and J is TRBJ2-5; the D is unclear. Trimming removed 6 bases from V and 2 bases from J, with 4 bases in between. The CDR3 spans 11 residues. Germline CDR1 and CDR2: WSHSY and SAAADI. CDR3 residues: CASSSQETQYF. The CDR3 nucleotides read TGCGCCAGCAGCAGTCAAGAGACCCAGTACTTC.

The rearrangement uses TRBV4-3 and TRBJ2-3, with 10 bases aligning to TRBD1. Germline trimming cut 5 bases from V and 4 bases from J; bases unmatched to any gene: 6. CDR3 length: 15 residues. CDR1 is LGHNA and CDR2 is YSLEER in the germline V gene. The DNA for the CDR3 is TGCGCCAGCAGCTTCCGGGACAGGGGTCCAGATACGCAGTATTTT. The encoded protein is CASSFRDRGPDTQYF.

The chain links TRBV5-8 to TRBJ2-7; D not resolved. The CDR3 contains 11 residues. V lost 4 bases, J lost 6 bases, and 8 bases lay in between. From germline, CDR1 is SGHTS and CDR2 YDEGEE. CDR3 sequence (DNA): TGTGCCAGCAGCCTCCTCGGCGAGCAGTACGTC. Translation: CASSLLGEQYV.

The rearrangement uses TRBV13 and TRBJ1-1; D possibly corresponds to TRBD1 (6 bases). V lost 5 bases and J lost 7, with 17 bases in between. CDR1 and CDR2 from the germline V gene are PRHDT and FYEKMQ (reference sequence). The CDR3 runs to 14 residues. This CDR3 is CASSRDGGRVEAFF. In nucleotides, the CDR3 is TGTGCCAGCAGCCGCGACGGGGGGCGGGTTGAAGCTTTCTTT. Full variable domain (outside the CDR3, taken from reference TRBV13 and TRBJ1-1): AAGVIQSPRHLIKEKRETATLKCYPIPRHDTVYWYQQGPGQDPQFLISFYEKMQSDKGSIPDRFSAQQFSDYHSELNMSSLELGDSALYFCASSRDGGRVEAFFGQGTRLTVV.